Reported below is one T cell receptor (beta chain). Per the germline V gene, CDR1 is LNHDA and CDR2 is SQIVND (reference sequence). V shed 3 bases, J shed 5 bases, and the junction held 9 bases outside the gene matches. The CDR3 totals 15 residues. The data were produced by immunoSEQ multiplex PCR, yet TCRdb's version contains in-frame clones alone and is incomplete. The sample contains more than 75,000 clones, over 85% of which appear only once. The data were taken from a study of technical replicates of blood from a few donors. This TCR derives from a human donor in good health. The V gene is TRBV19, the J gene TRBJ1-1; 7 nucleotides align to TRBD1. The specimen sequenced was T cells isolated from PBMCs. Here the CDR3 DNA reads TGTGCCAGTAGTATTCCCCCCACAGGGGAGACTGAAGCTTTCTTT. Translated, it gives CASSIPPTGETEAFF.